What follows are 5 T cell receptor beta chains derived from one specimen sequenced in a study of regulatory T cells in long-lasting Graves disease. To make TCR beta libraries, researchers used iRepertoire HTBI primers and Arm-PCR of CDR3 regions. TCRdb processed the multiplex PCR reads anew with MiXCR; each CDR3 protein has one entry. There are 500,000 or so distinct CDR3 sequences in the sample; about 16% occur only once, and around 25% lies in the top ten. The time point: newly diagnosed GD, antithyroid drugs for less than 3 months. Construction of the TCR library relied on RNA isolated from PBMCs. The same data also went into a second study, on T cells in Graves' hyperthyroidism and ophthalmopathy.

The source material was peripheral blood mononuclear cells (PBMCs), sampled at new diagnosis, from a patient treated with antithyroid drugs. Receptor source: a woman between 40 and 65 years old with Graves disease.

This chain uses TRBV27 with TRBJ1-6; 10 bases fit TRBD1. V trimming: 5 bases; J trimming: 7 bases; junction bases outside the gene matches: 8. The germline gives CDR1 MNHEY, CDR2 SMNVEV (reference sequence). This CDR3 is built from 16 residues. DNA of the CDR3: TGTGCCAGCAGTCAAGGGACAGGGGATCTCAATTCACCCCTCCACTTT. This translates into CASSQGTGDLNSPLHF.

This clonotype was recorded at least ten times. The rearrangement uses TRBV3-1 and TRBJ1-6; D unclear. From germline, CDR1 is LGHDT and CDR2 YNNKEL (reference sequence). The CDR3 sequence is 13 residues long. The V end was cut by 0 bases, the J end by 10 bases, with 7 bases between. CDR3 residues: CASSQERNSPLHF. In nucleotides, the CDR3 is TGTGCCAGCAGCCAAGAAAGGAACTCACCCCTCCACTTT.

This clonotype was seen ten or more times. The chain recombines TRBV7-3 with TRBJ2-1; 8 nucleotides align to TRBD2. Trimming removed 5 bases from V and 4 bases from J; junction bases left unmatched: 7. The CDR3 has 15 amino acids. Germline CDR1 is SGHTA and CDR2 is FQGTGA. The DNA of the CDR3 is TGTGCCAGCAGCCGAACGGGGGGGATTTACAATGAGCAGTTCTTC. Translating gives CASSRTGGIYNEQFF.

The CDR3 spells CASSVDSITDTQYF. The DNA of the CDR3 is TGTGCCAGCAGCGTTGACAGTATAACAGATACGCAGTATTTT. J is TRBJ2-3 and V is TRBV9, with D perhaps matching TRBD1 (5 bases). The V gene lost 2 bases and the J gene lost 3 bases, with 10 bases spanning the gap. There are 14 residues in the CDR3. Germline V CDR1 and CDR2: SGDLS, YYNGEE.

J is TRBJ2-1 and V is TRBV30; 7 bases align to TRBD2. In germline, CDR1 is GTSNPN, CDR2 SVGIG (reference sequence). Trimming at V came to 3 bases and at J to 8 bases, leaving 10 bases not matched to a gene. The CDR3 consists of 14 residues. CDR3 loop: CAWRPGLSTHEQFF. DNA for the CDR3: TGTGCCTGGAGACCGGGACTATCCACACATGAGCAGTTCTTC.